This T cell receptor beta chain was observed in a study of blood T cell repertoires in COVID-19. Looking at the study overall: The United States, Italy and Spain provided the acute and convalescent COVID-19 samples.

V was pared by 4 bases and J by 11 bases, with 2 bases of the junction left unmatched. The CDR3 is made up of 11 amino acids. Germline V lookup: CDR1 MNHEY, CDR2 SVGAGI. Two negative PCRs, clearance, or symptom resolution were required of recovered Cohort 3 donors. Using immunoSEQ multiplex PCR, the repertoire was profiled, and TCRdb retains in-frame clones only, with some absent. The sample has some 200,000 clones, about nine tenths seen once. The sequence was collected from a woman aged 30 to 39 who had recovered from COVID-19. The J gene is TRBJ2-1, the V gene TRBV6-5, with TRBD2 identical over 7 bases. What was sequenced was PBMCs or T cells enriched from blood (not recorded which). The CDR3 sequence is CASSSGTKQFF. The CDR3 DNA reads TGTGCCAGCAGTTCCGGGACTAAGCAGTTCTTC.